This TCR beta chain was recorded in a study of T cells in Graves' hyperthyroidism and ophthalmopathy. There are 16 residues in the CDR3. Germline assignment: CDR1 ENHRY and CDR2 SYGVKD. The V segment lost 2 bases and the J segment 7 bases; nucleotides outside the gene matches: 6. Template material for amplifying TCR beta CDR3 regions consisted of RNA transcripts. An initial round of RT-PCR targeting the TCR CDR3 relied on the HTBI primer set. TCRdb reprocessed the multiplex PCR reads via MiXCR and lists one record per CDR3 protein. The sample shows about 300,000 distinct CDR3 sequences, roughly 15% of them seen only once. This clonotype has ten or more counts.

This TCR derives from a middle-aged woman with Graves' hyperthyroidism. Sequencing was performed on blood. The chain recombines TRBV10-3 with TRBJ2-1; 12 bases are shared with TRBD1. CDR3 amino acids: CAISEEGQGARNEQFF. The CDR3 region has the DNA TGTGCCATCAGTGAGGAGGGACAGGGGGCGCGGAATGAGCAGTTCTTC.